This T cell receptor (beta chain) was sequenced during a study of blood T cell repertoires in COVID-19. Data came from immunoSEQ multiplex PCR; TCRdb stores just in-frame clones and leaves some out. This table has hundreds of thousands of clones, about 88% appearing once. The V end was cut by 3 bases, the J end by 3 bases, with 12 bases between. CDR3 length: 14 residues. Germline V lookup: CDR1 KGHSH, CDR2 LQKENI. Material: peripheral blood. The TCR was taken from a woman in her forties who had recovered from COVID-19. The rearrangement uses TRBV18 and TRBJ2-7; D possibly corresponds to TRBD2 (6 bases). CDR3 amino acids: CASSPGLQGYEQYF. CDR3 DNA: TGTGCCAGCTCACCGGGACTTCAGGGCTACGAGCAGTACTTC.